The clone carrying this T cell receptor (beta chain) was detected only a few times. Germline V gene sequence: CDR1 MNHEY, CDR2 SVGAGI. This CDR3 contains 14 residues. V dropped 6 bases and J dropped 4; count of bases not matched to a gene: 6. This sample was taken from a study of blood T cell repertoires in COVID-19. Clones were sequenced by immunoSEQ multiplex PCR, and TCRdb holds only the in-frame ones, with some missing. The sample has about 250,000 clones, roughly 80% seen once. This sequence was found in a man aged 35-49 years who had been exposed to COVID-19. The chain has TRBV6-5 and TRBJ2-7; TRBD2 matches at 10 bases. The sample comprised PBMCs or T cells enriched from blood (not recorded which). DNA of the CDR3: TGTGCCAGCAGGGTGGGGACTAGCGATTACGAGCAGTACTTC. Translating gives CASRVGTSDYEQYF.